This T cell receptor beta chain was identified in a study of blood T cell repertoires in COVID-19. The overall study: COVID-19 samples, acute and convalescent, were from the United States, Italy and Spain. From T cells, B-cell-depleted T cells, or PBMCs came the material, which was cDNA or gDNA.

The CDR3 extends over 15 amino acids. Germline V gives CDR1 LNHDA, CDR2 SQIVND (reference sequence). The table came from immunoSEQ multiplex PCR; TCRdb's copy has only in-frame clones and leaves some out. The sample has some 150,000 clones, 80% to 90% seen once. The TCR was taken from a woman in her fifties or sixties with acute or convalescent COVID-19. The rearrangement links TRBV19 to TRBJ2-5, with 16 bases that match TRBD2. Matching the DNA end better, TRBJ2-7 makes the J call doubtful. The sequenced sample consisted of peripheral blood. Here the CDR3 reads CASSTGLAGGSEQYF. In DNA form, the CDR3 reads TGTGCCAGTAGTACGGGACTAGCGGGAGGGTCCGAGCAGTACTTC.